The 28 T cell receptor beta chains given below trace back to one sample, sequenced in a study of blood T cell repertoires in COVID-19. Libraries were prepared by immunoSEQ multiplex PCR; TCRdb keeps only in-frame clonotypes and omits some of them. This sample has about 83,000 clones, with 87% found just once. The source material was peripheral blood. The receptor source for this set is a man in his sixties with acute or convalescent COVID-19.

The CDR3 here is CASSFGQPYEQYF. The CDR3, as DNA: TGTGCCAGCAGCTTTGGGCAGCCGTACGAGCAGTACTTC. This chain connects TRBV11-2 to TRBJ2-7, with D unclear. V shed 3 bases and J shed 4 bases, with 10 bases lying between them. CDR3 size: 13 residues. Looked up from germline, CDR1 is SGHAT and CDR2 is FQNNGV.

The chain employs TRBV11-2 and TRBJ2-5, with TRBD2 matching over 8 bases. Germline V gene data show CDR1 as SGHAT and CDR2 as FQNNGV. CDR3 length equals 15 residues. J lost 1 base, V lost 3 bases, and 4 bases had no gene match. The CDR3 loop is CASSFSGGPQETQYF. CDR3 nucleotides: TGTGCCAGCAGCTTCAGCGGGGGCCCCCAAGAGACCCAGTACTTC.

The gene calls are TRBV9 and TRBJ1-1; the D gene is possibly TRBD1 (5 bases). V dropped 3 bases and J dropped 8 bases, with 20 bases sitting between them. The CDR3 sequence is 15 residues long. Germline CDR1 SGDLS, CDR2 YYNGEE. The CDR3 coding sequence is TGTGCCAGCAGCGGCAACAGGTCCGTTCCCAGGGAAGCTTTCTTT. It is translated as CASSGNRSVPREAFF.

The CDR3 region is CASSEPLAGTNGYTF. The DNA of the CDR3 is TGTGCCAGCAGTGAACCTCTCGCGGGCACGAATGGCTACACCTTC. The chain uses TRBV25-1 and TRBJ1-2; unclear D gene. The CDR3 totals 15 residues. Germline CDR1 and CDR2: MGHDK and SYGVNS. Trimming took off 2 bases at V and 6 bases at J, with 16 bases between the two ends.

The rearrangement joins TRBV6-5 to TRBJ2-6; D gene uncertain. This CDR3 has 14 residues. The germline V and J ends were trimmed by 2 bases and 4 bases, with 6 bases remaining between them. Germline loops: CDR1 MNHEY, CDR2 SVGAGI. CDR3 sequence reads: CASSYVAGANVLTF. The CDR3, as DNA: TGTGCCAGCAGTTACGTCGCGGGGGCCAACGTCCTGACTTTC.

The chain has TRBV7-9 and TRBJ2-5; TRBD1 matches at 9 bases. CDR1 SEHNR and CDR2 FQNEAQ come from the germline V gene (reference sequence). The CDR3 totals 14 residues. With 4 bases clipped from V and 4 bases from J, the junction kept 4 bases outside the gene matches. The CDR3 loop reads CASSSPGQGETQYF. In nucleotides, the CDR3 is TGTGCCAGCAGCTCCCCGGGACAGGGAGAGACCCAGTACTTC.

The rearrangement links TRBV27 to TRBJ2-1, with 7 positions matching TRBD1. V gave up 6 bases and J gave up 3 bases; unmatched junction bases: 8. CDR3 length: 15 residues. From germline, CDR1 is MNHEY and CDR2 SMNVEV (reference sequence). The CDR3 DNA is TGTGCCAGCAGGACCACCGGGACAGACTACAATGAGCAGTTCTTC. This gives the protein CASRTTGTDYNEQFF.

This rearrangement joins TRBV10-1 to TRBJ2-7, with a weak D call TRBD1 (5 bases). This CDR3 is built from 13 residues. The germline V gene encodes CDR1 WNHNN and CDR2 SYGVQD (reference sequence). The ends were cut back, 2 bases at V and 6 bases at J, with 11 bases in the middle. CDR3 in amino acids: CASSEAPDSEQYF. CDR3 DNA sequence: TGCGCCAGCAGTGAGGCCCCCGACAGCGAGCAGTACTTC.

The chain recombines TRBV7-2 with TRBJ1-6; TRBD1 might be the D (6 bases). Trimming cost V 3 bases and J 5 bases, with 8 bases left between them. This CDR3 is 14 amino acids long. Germline V gene lookup returns CDR1 SGHTA and CDR2 FQGNSA. The CDR3 spells CASSFGQNNSPLHF. The CDR3, as DNA: TGTGCCAGCAGCTTTGGACAGAATAATTCACCCCTCCACTTT. Full variable domain (missing parts from reference TRBV7-2 and TRBJ1-6): GAGVSQSPSNKVTEKGKDVELRCDPISGHTALYWYRQSLGQGLEFLIYFQGNSAPDKSGLPSDRFSAERTGGSVSTLTIQRTQQEDSAVYLCASSFGQNNSPLHFGNGTRLTVT.

The chain recombines TRBV6-2 or TRBV6-3 with TRBJ2-1; TRBD2 matches 12 bases. This CDR3 comprises 18 residues. Trimming cost V 0 bases and J 4 bases; bases outside gene matches: 7. Germline-derived CDR1 and CDR2 are MNHEY and SVGEGT. The CDR3 is CASSYSPSGGAAYNEQFF. CDR3 nucleotides: TGTGCCAGCAGTTACTCTCCTAGCGGGGGGGCGGCTTACAATGAGCAGTTCTTC.

The chain is built from TRBV11-2 and TRBJ2-3, with a possible D match to TRBD2 (5 bases). This CDR3 has 17 amino acids. Germline assignment: CDR1 SGHAT and CDR2 FQNNGV. Trimming pared 5 bases from V and 1 base from J, leaving 19 bases between. The DNA of the CDR3 is TGTGCCAGCAGCACTAGATACCGTCCCGAGGGCACAGATACGCAGTATTTT. It yields the protein CASSTRYRPEGTDTQYF.

The rearrangement joins TRBV5-5 to TRBJ2-3; TRBD2 agrees at 14 bases. CDR1 is SGHKS and CDR2 is YYEKEE in the germline V gene (reference sequence). This CDR3 has 16 amino acids. The V gene end was trimmed by 4 bases and the J gene end by 3 bases; junction bases not matched to a gene: 4. The DNA for the CDR3 is TGTGCCAGCAGCACCGGGACTAGCGGGGGTACAGATACGCAGTATTTT. It codes for CASSTGTSGGTDTQYF.

The rearrangement joins TRBV15 to TRBJ2-7, with a weak D call TRBD1 (6 bases). The ends were cut back, 3 bases at V and 0 bases at J, with 12 bases in the middle. This CDR3 region has 15 residues. Germline CDR1 is LNHNV and CDR2 is YYDKDF (reference sequence). The CDR3 sequence is CATSRDGGRSYEQYF. CDR3 sequence (DNA): TGTGCCACCAGCAGGGATGGGGGCCGCTCCTACGAGCAGTACTTC.

A single count supports this clone. This rearrangement joins TRBV12-3 or TRBV12-4 to TRBJ2-2, with D unclear. CDR3 length: 13 amino acids. V was cut by 5 bases and J by 6 bases, with 10 bases left in between. CDR3 nucleotide sequence: TGTGCCAGCAGTCCCTCTTTAGCCGGGGAGCTGTTTTTT. Translation gives CASSPSLAGELFF.

DNA of the CDR3: TGCGCCAGCAGCCAAGACAGACAGGGAACAGATACGCAGTATTTT. Translated, it gives CASSQDRQGTDTQYF. The chain couples TRBV4-3 to TRBJ2-3; 7 nucleotides match TRBD1. Germline V CDR1 and CDR2: LGHNA, YSLEER. The CDR3 sequence is 15 residues long. J gave up 3 bases and V 0 bases, and 3 bases lay outside the gene matches.

This clone turned up a few times. The chain couples TRBV6-2 or TRBV6-3 to TRBJ1-1, with D perhaps matching TRBD1 (6 bases). CDR1 is MNHEY, CDR2 SVGEGT, per germline. This CDR3 is 16 amino acids long. Trimming cost V 2 bases and J 8 bases, with 21 bases left between them. The CDR3 DNA sequence: TGTGCCAGCAGTTACCCGCGGACAGAATACAATAAAGAAGCTTTCTTT. Translated: CASSYPRTEYNKEAFF.

This chain links TRBV6-5 with TRBJ2-7; 12 bases align to TRBD1. Losses at the gene ends were 0 bases for V and 5 bases for J; bases not matched to a gene: 5. Per germline, CDR1 MNHEY and CDR2 SVGAGI. The CDR3 extends over 16 amino acids. The CDR3 region has the DNA TGTGCCAGCAGTTACTCGCGGGACAGGGGGCTACACGAGCAGTACTTC. This sequence encodes CASSYSRDRGLHEQYF.

The CDR3 loop reads CASSYYGDGYTF. The CDR3 DNA reads as TGTGCCAGCAGTTACTATGGAGATGGCTACACCTTC. The chain is built from TRBV6-6 and TRBJ1-2; D not certain. Trimming stripped 1 base from V and 6 bases from J, with 6 bases between. The V gene's germline CDR1 is MNHNY and CDR2 SVGAGI (reference sequence). The CDR3 length is 12 residues.

This clone was found a few times. CDR3 sequence reads: CASSFQIGTLNTEAFF. The CDR3 DNA is TGTGCCAGCAGTTTCCAAATCGGGACACTGAACACTGAAGCTTTCTTT. This chain links TRBV28 with TRBJ1-1, with D perhaps matching TRBD1 (6 bases). This CDR3 contains 16 residues. Per the germline V gene, CDR1 is MDHEN and CDR2 is SYDVKM. V lost 3 bases, J lost 0 bases, and 14 bases lay in between. Based on the CDR3 plus reference TRBV28 and TRBJ1-1, the full variable domain is DVKVTQSSRYLVKRTGEKVFLECVQDMDHENMFWYRQDPGLGLRLIYFSYDVKMKEKGDIPEGYSVSREKKERFSLILESASTNQTSMYLCASSFQIGTLNTEAFFGQGTRLTVV.

The V gene is TRBV9, the J gene TRBJ2-3, with TRBD1 matching 8 bases. The CDR3 spans 14 residues. The V and J ends lost 5 bases and 3 bases, in that order; junction bases with no gene match: 5. Germline V gene data show CDR1 as SGDLS and CDR2 as YYNGEE. CDR3 DNA sequence: TGTGCCAGCAGTAGGACAGGGCTTACAGATACGCAGTATTTT. Amino acids: CASSRTGLTDTQYF.

The V and J genes are TRBV7-2 and TRBJ1-6, with D perhaps matching TRBD1 (6 bases). The germline gives CDR1 SGHTA, CDR2 FQGNSA. The CDR3 loop spans 17 amino acids. V was shortened by 2 bases and J by 0 bases, with 11 bases between the two germline ends. The CDR3 here is CASSLQGTGSYNSPLHF. CDR3 bases: TGTGCCAGCAGCTTACAGGGGACCGGCTCCTATAATTCACCCCTCCACTTT.

This chain joins TRBV18 and TRBJ2-5, with a tentative D call TRBD2 (6 bases). Per the germline V gene, CDR1 is KGHSH and CDR2 is LQKENI. V dropped 3 bases and J dropped 2 bases, with 7 bases sitting between them. The CDR3 extends over 13 amino acids. This CDR3 reads CASSPSGQETQYF. In DNA form, the CDR3 reads TGTGCCAGCTCACCGAGCGGGCAAGAGACCCAGTACTTC. Drawing the rest from reference TRBV18 and TRBJ2-5, the complete variable domain is NAGVMQNPRHLVRRRGQEARLRCSPMKGHSHVYWYRQLPEEGLKFMVYLQKENIIDESGMPKERFSAEFPKEGPSILRIQQVVRGDSAAYFCASSPSGQETQYFGPGTRLLVL.

This chain links TRBV18 with TRBJ1-5, with a possible D match to TRBD1 (5 bases). Germline V gene sequence: CDR1 KGHSH, CDR2 LQKENI. There are 15 residues in the CDR3. The V gene lost 2 bases and the J gene lost 7 bases, with 15 bases spanning the gap. CDR3 in DNA: TGTGCCAGCTCACCAGGGGCAGAAATTAAACAGCCCCAGCATTTT. Translating it yields CASSPGAEIKQPQHF.

The V call is TRBV11-1, the J call TRBJ1-2, with a weak D call TRBD1 (6 bases). The CDR3 is made up of 14 amino acids. Trimming took off 5 bases at V and 5 bases at J, with 15 bases between the two ends. Germline V gene sequence: CDR1 SGHAT, CDR2 FQDESV (reference sequence). The CDR3 loop reads CASSLGTNRYGYTF. CDR3 DNA sequence: TGTGCCAGCAGCCTCGGGACAAATCGGTATGGCTACACCTTC.

The V gene is TRBV6-6, the J gene TRBJ1-2, with TRBD1 identical over 7 bases. CDR3 length: 14 residues. V shed 0 bases, J shed 7 bases, and the junction held 5 bases outside the gene matches. Per the germline V gene, CDR1 is MNHNY and CDR2 is SVGAGI (reference sequence). CDR3 sequence: CASSYSGAGGGYTF. CDR3 nucleotide sequence: TGTGCCAGCAGTTACTCAGGGGCAGGGGGTGGCTACACCTTC.

The chain combines TRBV7-9 with TRBJ1-2, with D perhaps matching TRBD1 (6 bases). The CDR3 extends over 13 amino acids. The V gene lost 5 bases and the J gene lost 6 bases, with 13 bases spanning the gap. Germline-derived CDR1 and CDR2 are SEHNR and FQNEAQ (reference sequence). The CDR3 here is CASSLTGPNGYTF. CDR3 nucleotide sequence: TGTGCCAGCAGCCTGACAGGACCTAATGGCTACACCTTC.

The rearrangement joins TRBV2 to TRBJ1-3, with 11 bases lining up with TRBD1. This CDR3 spans 15 amino acids. J was trimmed by 0 bases and V by 7 bases; bases with no gene match: 2. Germline-derived CDR1 and CDR2 are SNHLY and FYNNEI. Written as DNA, the CDR3 is TGTGCCAGCATTGGGACAGGGGGCTCTGGAAACACCATATATTTT. Translated: CASIGTGGSGNTIYF.

The chain has TRBV13 and TRBJ2-5, with TRBD2 matching 8 bases. Germline V gene sequence: CDR1 PRHDT, CDR2 FYEKMQ (reference sequence). This CDR3 has 15 residues. Trimming removed 5 bases from V and 5 bases from J; junction bases left unmatched: 10. Written as DNA, the CDR3 is TGTGCCAGCAGCCAGACCTCGCGCGGGAGGGAGACCCAGTACTTC. Its protein product is CASSQTSRGRETQYF. Based on the CDR3 plus reference TRBV13 and TRBJ2-5, the full variable domain is AAGVIQSPRHLIKEKRETATLKCYPIPRHDTVYWYQQGPGQDPQFLISFYEKMQSDKGSIPDRFSAQQFSDYHSELNMSSLELGDSALYFCASSQTSRGRETQYFGPGTRLLVL.